What follows describes a single T cell receptor (beta chain). Antigen specificity is unknown. These data belong to a study of T cells after posttransplantation cyclophosphamide. General observations from the study: Donor-recipient repertoire similarity was low at 1-2 months, rising over year one. Skin or GI-infiltrating T cells shared few TRB sequences with blood. Recipient CMV seropositivity and CMV reactivation strongly tracked TRB clonality.

The table came from immunoSEQ multiplex PCR; TCRdb's copy has only in-frame clones and leaves some out. The sample consists of fewer than 8,000 clones, more than 90% of them appearing once. V lost 5 bases and J 4 bases, leaving 12 bases between the germline ends. Germline V gene lookup returns CDR1 MDHEN and CDR2 SYDVKM. There are 14 residues in the CDR3. Peripheral blood was collected from the related graft donor on the marrow donation day. The sample comprised CD4+ T cells sorted from blood. This chain connects TRBV28 to TRBJ1-5, with D perhaps matching TRBD1 (5 bases). The sequence came from a woman aged 45-65 years in good health and a related stem cell transplant donor. The CDR3 coding sequence is TGTGCCAGCAGTCAAAGCGGGGGGAATCAGCCCCAGCATTTT. This gives the protein CASSQSGGNQPQHF.